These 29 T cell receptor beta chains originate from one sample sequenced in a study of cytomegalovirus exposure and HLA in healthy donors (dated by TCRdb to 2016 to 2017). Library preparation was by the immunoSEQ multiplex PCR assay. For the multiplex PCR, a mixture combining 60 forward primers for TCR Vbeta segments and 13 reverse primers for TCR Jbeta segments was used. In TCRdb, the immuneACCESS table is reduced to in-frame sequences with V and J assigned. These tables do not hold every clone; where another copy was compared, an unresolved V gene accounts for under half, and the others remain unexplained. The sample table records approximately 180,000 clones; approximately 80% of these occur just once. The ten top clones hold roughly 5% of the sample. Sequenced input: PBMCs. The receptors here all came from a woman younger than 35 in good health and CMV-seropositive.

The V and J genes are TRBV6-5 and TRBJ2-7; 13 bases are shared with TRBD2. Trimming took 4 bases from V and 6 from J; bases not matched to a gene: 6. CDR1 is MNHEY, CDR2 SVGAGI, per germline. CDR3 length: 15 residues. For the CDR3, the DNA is TGTGCCAGCAGTTGGGGACTAGCGGGGAGTTCCGAGCAGTACTTC. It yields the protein CASSWGLAGSSEQYF.

The CDR3 DNA reads as TGTGCCAGCAGCCAAGACAGGCAGAACACCGGGGAGCTGTTTTTT. This translates into CASSQDRQNTGELFF. The rearrangement joins TRBV4-2 to TRBJ2-2; D remains unclear. V lost 0 bases to trimming and J lost 1 base, with 6 bases between them. The germline V gene has CDR1 LGHNA and CDR2 YNFKEQ. The CDR3 sequence is 15 residues long.

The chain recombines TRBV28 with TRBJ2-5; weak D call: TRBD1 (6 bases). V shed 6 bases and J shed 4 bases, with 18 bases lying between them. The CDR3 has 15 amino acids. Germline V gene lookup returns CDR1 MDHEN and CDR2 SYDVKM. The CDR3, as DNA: TGTGCCAGCAGCCCCGACACAGGGCTATCAGAGACCCAGTACTTC. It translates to CASSPDTGLSETQYF.

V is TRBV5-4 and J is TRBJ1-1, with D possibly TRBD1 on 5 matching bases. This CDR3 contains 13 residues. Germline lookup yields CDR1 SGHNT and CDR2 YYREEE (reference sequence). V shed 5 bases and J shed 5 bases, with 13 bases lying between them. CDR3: CASSRFGGTEAFF. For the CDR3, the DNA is TGTGCCAGCAGTCGTTTCGGGGGGACTGAAGCTTTCTTT.

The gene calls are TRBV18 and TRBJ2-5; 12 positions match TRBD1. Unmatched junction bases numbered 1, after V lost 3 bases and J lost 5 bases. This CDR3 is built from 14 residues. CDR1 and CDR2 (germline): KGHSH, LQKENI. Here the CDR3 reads CASSPGQGAETQYF. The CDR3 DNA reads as TGTGCCAGCTCACCGGGACAGGGGGCGGAGACCCAGTACTTC.

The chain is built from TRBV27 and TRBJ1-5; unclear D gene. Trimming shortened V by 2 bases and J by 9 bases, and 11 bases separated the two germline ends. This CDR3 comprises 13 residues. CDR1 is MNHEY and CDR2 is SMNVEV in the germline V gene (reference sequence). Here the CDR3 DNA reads TGTGCCAGCAGTTTACACGCGAACGGGCCCCAGCATTTT. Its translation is CASSLHANGPQHF.

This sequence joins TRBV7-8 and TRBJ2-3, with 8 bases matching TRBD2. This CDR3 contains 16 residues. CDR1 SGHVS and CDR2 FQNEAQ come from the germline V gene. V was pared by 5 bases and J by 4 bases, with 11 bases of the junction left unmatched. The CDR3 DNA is TGTGCCAGCAGCCGTGGACTAGCCCCGTCCGCAGATACGCAGTATTTT. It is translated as CASSRGLAPSADTQYF. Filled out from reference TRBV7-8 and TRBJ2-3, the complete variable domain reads GAGVSQSPRYKVAKRGQDVALRCDPISGHVSLFWYQQALGQGPEFLTYFQNEAQLDKSGLPSDRFFAERPEGSVSTLKIQRTQQEDSAVYLCASSRGLAPSADTQYFGPGTRLTVL.

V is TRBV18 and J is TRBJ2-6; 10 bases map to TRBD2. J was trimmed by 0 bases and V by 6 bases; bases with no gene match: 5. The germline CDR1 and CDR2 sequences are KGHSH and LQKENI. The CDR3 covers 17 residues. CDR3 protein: CASSRLAGASGANVLTF. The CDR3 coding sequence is TGTGCCAGCTCCCGACTAGCGGGCGCCTCTGGGGCCAACGTCCTGACTTTC.

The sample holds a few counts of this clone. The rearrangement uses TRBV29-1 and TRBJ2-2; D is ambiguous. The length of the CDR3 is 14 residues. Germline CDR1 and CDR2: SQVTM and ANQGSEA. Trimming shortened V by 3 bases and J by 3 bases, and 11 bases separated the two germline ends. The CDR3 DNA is TGCAGCGTTGATGGCAGATTCGACACCGGGGAGCTGTTTTTT. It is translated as CSVDGRFDTGELFF.

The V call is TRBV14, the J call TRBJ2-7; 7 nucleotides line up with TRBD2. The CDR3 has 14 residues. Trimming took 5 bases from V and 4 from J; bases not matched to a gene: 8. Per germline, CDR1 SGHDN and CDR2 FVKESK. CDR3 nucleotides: TGTGCCAGCAGCAGGGGAGGGGCCACTTACGAGCAGTACTTC. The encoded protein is CASSRGGATYEQYF.

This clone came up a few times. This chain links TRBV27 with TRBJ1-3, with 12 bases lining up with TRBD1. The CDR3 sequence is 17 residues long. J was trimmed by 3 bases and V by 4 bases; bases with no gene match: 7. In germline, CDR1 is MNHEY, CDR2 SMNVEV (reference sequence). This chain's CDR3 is CASSSTGTGGGGNTIYF. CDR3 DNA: TGTGCCAGCAGTTCCACCGGGACAGGGGGCGGTGGAAACACCATATATTTT.

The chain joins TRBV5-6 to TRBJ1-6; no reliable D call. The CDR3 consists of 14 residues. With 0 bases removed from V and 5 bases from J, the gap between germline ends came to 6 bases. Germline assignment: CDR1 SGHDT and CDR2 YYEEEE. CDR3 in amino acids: CASSLGRNNSPLHF. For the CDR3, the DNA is TGTGCCAGCAGCTTGGGGCGGAATAATTCACCCCTCCACTTT.

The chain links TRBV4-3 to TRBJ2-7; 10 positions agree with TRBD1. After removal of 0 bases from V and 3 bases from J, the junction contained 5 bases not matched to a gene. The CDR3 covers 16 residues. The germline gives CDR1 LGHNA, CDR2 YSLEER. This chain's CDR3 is CASSQDRRTGGYEQYF. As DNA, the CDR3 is TGCGCCAGCAGCCAAGATCGAAGGACAGGGGGCTACGAGCAGTACTTC.

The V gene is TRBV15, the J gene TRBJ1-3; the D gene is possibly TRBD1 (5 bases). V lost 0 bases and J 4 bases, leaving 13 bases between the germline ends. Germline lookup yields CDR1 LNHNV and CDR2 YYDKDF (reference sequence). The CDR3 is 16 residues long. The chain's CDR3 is CATSRDRVFLGNTIYF. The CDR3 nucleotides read TGTGCCACCAGCAGAGACAGGGTTTTCCTCGGAAACACCATATATTTT.

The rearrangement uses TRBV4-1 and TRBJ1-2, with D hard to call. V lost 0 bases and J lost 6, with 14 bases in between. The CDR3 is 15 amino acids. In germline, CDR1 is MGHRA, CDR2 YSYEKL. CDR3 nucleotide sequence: TGCGCCAGCAGCCAAGAGGAGAGGGCGGTTAATGGCTACACCTTC. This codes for CASSQEERAVNGYTF.

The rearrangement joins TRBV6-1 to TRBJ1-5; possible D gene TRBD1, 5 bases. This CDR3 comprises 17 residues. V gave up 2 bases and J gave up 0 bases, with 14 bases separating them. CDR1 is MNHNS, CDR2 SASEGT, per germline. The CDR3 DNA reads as TGTGCCAGCAGTGAACGGGGGTTACTCGGTAGCAATCAGCCCCAGCATTTT. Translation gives CASSERGLLGSNQPQHF.

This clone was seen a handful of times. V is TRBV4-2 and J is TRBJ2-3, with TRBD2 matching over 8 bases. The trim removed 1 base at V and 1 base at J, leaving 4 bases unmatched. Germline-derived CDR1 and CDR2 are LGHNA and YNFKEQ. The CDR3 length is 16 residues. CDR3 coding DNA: TGTGCCAGCAGCCAAGTGGGCGGGGGGCGCACAGATACGCAGTATTTT. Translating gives CASSQVGGGRTDTQYF.

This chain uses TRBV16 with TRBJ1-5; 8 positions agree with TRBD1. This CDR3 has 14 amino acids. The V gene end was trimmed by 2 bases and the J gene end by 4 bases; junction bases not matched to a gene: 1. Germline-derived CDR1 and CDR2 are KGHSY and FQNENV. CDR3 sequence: CASSQRQGNQPQHF. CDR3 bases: TGTGCCAGCAGCCAAAGACAGGGGAATCAGCCCCAGCATTTT. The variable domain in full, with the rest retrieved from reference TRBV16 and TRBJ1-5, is GEEVAQTPKHLVRGEGQKAKLYCAPIKGHSYVFWYQQVLKNEFKFLISFQNENVFDETGMPKERFSAKCLPNSPCSLEIQATKLEDSAVYFCASSQRQGNQPQHFGDGTRLSIL.

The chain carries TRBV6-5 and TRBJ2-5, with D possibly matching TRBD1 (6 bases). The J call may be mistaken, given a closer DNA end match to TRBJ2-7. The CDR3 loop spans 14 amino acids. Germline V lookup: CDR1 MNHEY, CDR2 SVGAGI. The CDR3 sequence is CASGTGQISYEQYF. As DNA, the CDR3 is TGTGCCAGCGGTACAGGGCAGATCTCCTACGAGCAGTACTTC.

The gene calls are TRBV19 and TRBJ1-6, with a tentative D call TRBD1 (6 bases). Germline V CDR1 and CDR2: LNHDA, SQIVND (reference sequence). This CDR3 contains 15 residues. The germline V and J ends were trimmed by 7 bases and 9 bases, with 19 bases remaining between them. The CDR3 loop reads CASTFSAGEGSPLHF. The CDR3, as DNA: TGTGCCAGTACTTTTTCGGCAGGGGAAGGTTCACCCCTCCACTTT.

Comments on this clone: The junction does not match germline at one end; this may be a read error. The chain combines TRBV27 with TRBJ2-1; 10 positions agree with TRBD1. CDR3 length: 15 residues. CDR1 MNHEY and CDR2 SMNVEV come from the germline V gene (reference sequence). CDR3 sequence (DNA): TGTGCCAGCAGTTTCCGGGGACAGGGGCGCGATGAGCAGCTCTTC. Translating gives CASSFRGQGRDEQLF.

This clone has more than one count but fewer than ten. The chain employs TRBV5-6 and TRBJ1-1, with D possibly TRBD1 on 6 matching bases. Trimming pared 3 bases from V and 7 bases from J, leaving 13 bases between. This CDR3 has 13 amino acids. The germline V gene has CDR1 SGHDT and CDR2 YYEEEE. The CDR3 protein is CASSSDRAYEAFF. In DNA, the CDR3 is TGTGCCAGCAGCTCGGACAGAGCATATGAAGCTTTCTTT.

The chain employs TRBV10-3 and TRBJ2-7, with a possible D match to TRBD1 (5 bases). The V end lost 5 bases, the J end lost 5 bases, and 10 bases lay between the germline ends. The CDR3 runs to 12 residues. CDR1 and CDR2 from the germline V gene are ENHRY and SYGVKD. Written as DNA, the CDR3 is TGTGCCATCAGTAGCAGGGCCGACGAGCAGTACTTC. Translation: CAISSRADEQYF.

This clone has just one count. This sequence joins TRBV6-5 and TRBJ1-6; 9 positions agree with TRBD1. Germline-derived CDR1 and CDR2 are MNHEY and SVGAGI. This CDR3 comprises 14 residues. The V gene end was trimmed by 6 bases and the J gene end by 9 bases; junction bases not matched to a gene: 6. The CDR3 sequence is CASSPRQGVSPLHF. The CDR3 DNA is TGTGCCAGCAGCCCCCGACAGGGGGTTTCACCCCTCCACTTT.

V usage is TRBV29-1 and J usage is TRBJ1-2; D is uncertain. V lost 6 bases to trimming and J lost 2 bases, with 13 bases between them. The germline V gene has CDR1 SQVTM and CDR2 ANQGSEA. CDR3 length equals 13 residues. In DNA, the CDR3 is TGCAGCGTCACCCCTAGGGAGAACTATGGCTACACCTTC. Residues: CSVTPRENYGYTF.

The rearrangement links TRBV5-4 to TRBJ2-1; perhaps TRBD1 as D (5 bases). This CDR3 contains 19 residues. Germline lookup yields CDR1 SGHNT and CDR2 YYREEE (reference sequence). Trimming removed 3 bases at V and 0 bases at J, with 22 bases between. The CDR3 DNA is TGTGCCAGCAGCTCCCAGGGTCTATATTCGGGTAGCTCCTACAATGAGCAGTTCTTC. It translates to CASSSQGLYSGSSYNEQFF. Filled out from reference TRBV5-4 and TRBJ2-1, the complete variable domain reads ETGVTQSPTHLIKTRGQQVTLRCSSQSGHNTVSWYQQALGQGPQFIFQYYREEENGRGNFPPRFSGLQFPNYSSELNVNALELDDSALYLCASSSQGLYSGSSYNEQFFGPGTRLTVL.

CDR3 region: CASSPRDTGPYEQYF. The CDR3 coding sequence is TGTGCCAGCAGCCCCCGGGACACTGGCCCCTACGAGCAGTACTTC. The V call is TRBV11-1, the J call TRBJ2-7; weak D call: TRBD1 (6 bases). V was cut by 5 bases and J by 2 bases, with 16 bases left in between. CDR1 is SGHAT and CDR2 is FQDESV in the germline V gene (reference sequence). The CDR3 runs to 15 residues.

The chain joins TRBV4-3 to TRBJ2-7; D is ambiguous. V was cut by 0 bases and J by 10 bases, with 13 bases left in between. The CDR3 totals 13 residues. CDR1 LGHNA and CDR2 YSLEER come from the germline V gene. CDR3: CASSQDRSSRQYF. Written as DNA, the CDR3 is TGCGCCAGCAGCCAAGATCGATCTTCTAGACAGTACTTC.

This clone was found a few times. CDR3: CASSQGTSMLTRTQYF. The CDR3 DNA reads as TGTGCCAGCAGCCAAGGGACTAGCATGCTAACACGGACCCAGTACTTC. This chain uses TRBV4-2 with TRBJ2-5; 8 nucleotides align to TRBD2. V lost 1 base to trimming and J lost 7 bases; unmatched junction nucleotides: 11. The CDR3 runs 16 residues. The germline V gene has CDR1 LGHNA and CDR2 YNFKEQ.